This entry is about one TCR beta chain. The data derive from a study of CD8 T cells in Susac syndrome. Random hexamers were used to reverse transcribe about 0.45 to 1 ug of RNA. From the immunoSEQ multiplex PCR reads, TCRdb called clonotypes with MiXCR, one entry per CDR3 protein. The sample carries approximately 190,000 distinct CDR3 sequences, approximately 93% recorded once. The ends lost 2 bases at V and 10 bases at J; junction bases unmatched: 9. The CDR3 spans 15 residues. CDR1 MNHEY and CDR2 SVGEGT come from the germline V gene. This TCR was recovered from a human donor in good health. Sequencing was carried out using CD4+ T cells from PBMCs. This rearrangement joins TRBV6-2 or TRBV6-3 to TRBJ2-3; 10 bases match TRBD2. CDR3 bases: TGTGCCAGCAGTTACAAGCGGGGGGGGCCGGATTCGCAGTATTTT. Amino acids: CASSYKRGGPDSQYF.